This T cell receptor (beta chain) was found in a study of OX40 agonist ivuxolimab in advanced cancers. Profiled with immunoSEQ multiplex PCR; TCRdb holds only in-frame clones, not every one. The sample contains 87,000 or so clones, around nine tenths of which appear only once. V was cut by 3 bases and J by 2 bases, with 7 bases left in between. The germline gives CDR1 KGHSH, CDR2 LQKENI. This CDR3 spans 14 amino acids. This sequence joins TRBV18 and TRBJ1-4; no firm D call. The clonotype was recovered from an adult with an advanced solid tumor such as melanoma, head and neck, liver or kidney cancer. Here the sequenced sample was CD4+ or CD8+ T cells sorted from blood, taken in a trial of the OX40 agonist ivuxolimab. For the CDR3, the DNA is TGTGCCAGCTCACCGGGTTACACTAATGAAAAACTGTTTTTT. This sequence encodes CASSPGYTNEKLFF.